This is a list of T cell receptor beta chains from one sample in a study of control samples from healthy donors and cancer patients. Measured with immunoSEQ multiplex PCR; TCRdb has only the in-frame clones, and not every one. The sample carries some 170,000 clones, over 90% recorded once. Sequences were obtained from blood. These TCRs come from a woman aged 25 to 39 in good health. CDR3s include the opening cysteine and the closing phenylalanine or tryptophan. The D gene is left open where the match is weak.

cdr3_aa cdr3_nt j_call v_call d_call
CASSLLVGGTNNEQFF TGTGCCAGCAGTTTACTGGTGGGAGGGACAAACAATGAGCAGTTCTTC TRBJ2-1 TRBV27 -
CATLSSGANVLTF TGTGCCACCCTGAGCTCTGGGGCCAACGTCCTGACTTTC TRBJ2-6 TRBV15 -
CASSSGETQYF TGTGCCAGCAGTTCCGGGGAGACCCAGTACTTC TRBJ2-5 TRBV6-2/TRBV6-3 -
CASSQVIGQGVTDTQYF TGTGCCAGCAGCCAAGTGATCGGACAGGGAGTTACAGATACGCAGTATTTT TRBJ2-3 TRBV3-1/TRBV3-2 TRBD1
CASSIGTGLTDTQYF TGTGCCAGCAGTATAGGGACAGGGCTCACAGATACGCAGTATTTT TRBJ2-3 TRBV27 TRBD1
CASSPTTRLSGELFF TGTGCCAGCAGTCCCACCACCCGGTTGAGCGGGGAGCTGTTTTTT TRBJ2-2 TRBV6-2/TRBV6-3 -
CASSRDRRANYGYTF TGTGCCAGTAGTCGGGACAGGAGGGCTAACTATGGCTACACCTTC TRBJ1-2 TRBV19 TRBD1
CASRQDPTSYEQYF TGTGCCAGCAGGCAGGACCCGACATCCTACGAGCAGTACTTC TRBJ2-7 TRBV6-5 -
CASSLKGTEAFF TGCGCCAGCAGCTTGAAGGGTACTGAAGCTTTCTTT TRBJ1-1 TRBV5-1 -
CAWRQGISRYGYTF TGTGCCTGGAGGCAGGGGATAAGTAGATATGGCTACACCTTC TRBJ1-2 TRBV30 -
CASSVEGGRGNQPQHF TGTGCCAGCAGCGTAGAGGGAGGGAGGGGCAATCAGCCCCAGCATTTT TRBJ1-5 TRBV9 -
CASSQEEAGGAGELFF TGCGCCAGCAGCCAAGAGGAAGCGGGAGGGGCCGGGGAGCTGTTTTTT TRBJ2-2 TRBV4-1 TRBD2
CAWSVSLAGAGGTQYF TGTGCCTGGAGTGTTAGCCTAGCGGGTGCAGGGGGCACGCAGTATTTT TRBJ2-3 TRBV30 -
CASSLGFEKLFF TGTGCCAGCAGTTTAGGGTTTGAAAAACTGTTTTTT TRBJ1-4 TRBV28 -
CASRDSSYEQYF TGTGCCAGCCGGGACAGCTCCTACGAGCAGTACTTC TRBJ2-7 TRBV6-5 TRBD1
CASSYAGLGANVLTF TGTGCCAGCAGTTACGCGGGGCTAGGGGCCAACGTCCTGACTTTC TRBJ2-6 TRBV6-5 -
CASSIRQSNEKLFF TGTGCCAGTAGTATCCGACAGTCTAATGAAAAACTGTTTTTT TRBJ1-4 TRBV19 -
CASGTGDTGELFF TGTGCCAGCGGCACAGGGGACACCGGGGAGCTGTTTTTT TRBJ2-2 TRBV6-5 TRBD1
CASSLGGANNYGYTF TGTGCCAGCAGTTTAGGGGGGGCGAATAACTATGGCTACACCTTC TRBJ1-2 TRBV28 -